The TCR beta chain under discussion was sequenced for a study of CD8+ T cells in alopecia areata (dated by TCRdb to between 2018 and 2020). Study-level background: Treated patients were enrolled in an open-label pilot trial of oral tofacitinib at 5 to 10 mg twice daily for moderate-to-severe alopecia areata. Scalp clonality was compared among normal scalp (n=4), patchy alopecia areata scalp (n=8), and alopecia totalis/universalis scalp (n=8). Patients on tofacitinib were biopsied at baseline and after 4 and 24 weeks of treatment, and several of the patients also had a later scalp biopsy. Disease severity in treated patients was measured with the SALT score, which quantifies the percentage of affected scalp surface area. TCRbeta CDR3 regions were amplified by immunoSEQ multiplex PCR using 35 Vbeta forward and 13 Jbeta reverse primers. Scalp tissue and sorted CD4+ and CD8+ peripheral blood T cells from patchy and totalis/universalis alopecia areata patients and from healthy controls were covered by human TCRbeta sequencing. The RNA source kit depended on sample type: the PAXgene miRNA kit for fixed scalp, the miRNeasy kit for PBMCs, and the RNeasy kit for mouse skin. To study T cell clonal expansion in alopecia areata, the researchers applied high-throughput TCRbeta sequencing to both the C3H/HeJ mouse model and human patients. Tofacitinib was given for 6 to 18 months, followed by 6 months of follow-up off drug to assess delayed response and recurrence.

Sequences MGHRA (CDR1) and YSYEKL (CDR2) are obtained from the germline V gene. The trim is 0 bases for V and 4 bases for J, with a gap of 13 bases between the germline ends. The CDR3 numbers 15 residues from cysteine through phenylalanine. Only the CDR3 DNA stays, 45 bases, in frame from base 1. Taken with the paper, the label for time point translates to: less than five weeks on oral tofacitinib. The meaning of the sample's treatment or condition label: oral pan-JAK inhibitor, 5-10 mg twice daily. Lesional scalp punch biopsies and peripheral blood were collected from alopecia areata patients. PBMCs were isolated by density centrifugation and stained for CD3, CD4 and CD8, after which CD4+ and CD8+ T cells were sorted on a FACSAria. The receptor library was made with the immunoSEQ multiplex PCR assay. RNA was extracted from all samples and reverse transcribed into cDNA as template for TCR sequencing. First-strand cDNA was synthesized with SuperScript III using a 2:1 mix of oligo-dT and random hexamers. A synthetic immune receptor repertoire was used to measure amplification bias, and any remaining bias was corrected computationally. The authors processed their data as follows. Raw reads were preprocessed to remove errors, and CDR3 was defined according to IMGT conventions as the region from the conserved cysteine to phenylalanine. To get clonality, Shannon entropy was normalized by log2 of the number of productive unique TCRs and the result was subtracted from 1. Scalp TCRbeta sequences were cross-referenced with sorted blood CD4 and CD8 repertoires so that the CD4 or CD8 identity of scalp clones could be inferred. Here the immuneACCESS table is served through TCRdb, limited to in-frame sequences with V and J called. Missing clones are a known gap in these copies; in checked studies unresolved V genes cover under half, and the rest lacks a known reason. The D gene and trimming were derived from the DNA, and the V and J assignments and clone size from that table. The sample table records 130,000 or so clones; about 85% of these occur just once. The ten most abundant clones make up about 13% of the sample.

Beyond this particular receptor, the publication reports: Many expanded lesional clones were found to persist in scalp and blood during tofacitinib treatment, and relapse after treatment cessation may be partly explained by this persistence. With tofacitinib, both scalp clonality and the number of expanded CD8+ clones among the top 100 scalp clones went down significantly. Because the treated cohort was small and included a single nonresponder, larger studies are needed to assess links between baseline CD8+ expansion and response. Lesional scalp, especially in alopecia totalis/universalis, showed higher clonality and more expanded CD8+ clones than normal scalp, suggesting antigenic drive. Resident alphabeta T cells in normal human skin are also sequenced, complicating scalp TCR repertoire analysis, unlike mouse skin dominated by gammadelta T cells. TCR sequences shared between patients were less clear than in mice, possibly partly because of HLA diversity in the patient population.

On this clone itself: Its antigen target is currently unknown. Qualities for individual bases were not recorded, and no much larger clone is one base off. Other DNA sequences in the sample encode the same CDR3.

The clonotype was recovered from a human donor with alopecia areata. The source was CD8+ T cells sorted from blood, collected at week 4, from a patient treated with tofacitinib. The chain links TRBV4-1 with TRBJ2-7, with the D assignment possibly TRBD1 or TRBD2, given 5 matching bases for each. The DNA sequence is as follows: TGCGCCAGCAGCCAAGAGAGGGCAGGGAGTTACGAGCAGTACTTC. This sequence encodes CASSQERAGSYEQYF.